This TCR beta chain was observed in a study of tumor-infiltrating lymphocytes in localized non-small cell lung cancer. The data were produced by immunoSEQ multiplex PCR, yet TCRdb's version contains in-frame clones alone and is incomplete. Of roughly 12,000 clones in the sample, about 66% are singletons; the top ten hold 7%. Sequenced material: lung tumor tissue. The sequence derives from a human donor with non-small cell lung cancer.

As DNA, the CDR3 is TGCGCCAGCAGTGCACGGGGAAATCAGCCCCAGCATTTT. It codes for CASSARGNQPQHF. This chain joins TRBV10-2 and TRBJ1-5; D remains unclear. Germline CDR1 and CDR2: WSHSY and SAAADI. This CDR3 contains 13 residues. Trimming removed 4 bases at V and 4 bases at J, with 8 bases between.